This is a list of T cell receptor beta chains from one sample in a study of blood T cell repertoires in COVID-19. Profiling relied on immunoSEQ multiplex PCR, and the TCRdb table lists in-frame clones only, not all of them. Among about 260,000 clones listed, about 90% were seen once. The sample consisted of peripheral blood. These receptors were obtained from a woman aged 40 to 50 with acute or convalescent COVID-19. Each CDR3 is given with its conserved first and last residue. D genes are given only for firm matches. Clone size is not always given. Where it is, it says once, few, many or a class for expanded clones.

d_call	clone_size	j_call	v_call	cdr3_aa	cdr3_nt
NA	NA	TRBJ1-1	TRBV3-1/TRBV3-2	CASSLAAGVTEAFF	TGTGCCAGCAGCTTAGCGGCGGGAGTCACTGAAGCTTTCTTT
NA	once	TRBJ2-1	TRBV19	CASSTLGGVDYNEQFF	TGTGCCAGTAGTACCCTTGGAGGGGTTGACTACAATGAGCAGTTCTTC
NA	NA	TRBJ2-3	TRBV2	CASSEEGGIHTQYF	TGTGCCAGCAGTGAGGAGGGGGGGATACATACGCAGTATTTT
TRBD2	NA	TRBJ2-1	TRBV10-3	CAISRTSGGTVSSYNEQFF	TGTGCCATCAGTCGGACTAGCGGGGGGACCGTGAGCTCCTACAATGAGCAGTTCTTC
NA	NA	TRBJ2-1	TRBV19	CASSSQATIGIVGQFF	TGTGCCAGTAGTAGTCAGGCGACTATCGGCATAGTTGGGCAGTTCTTC
NA	NA	TRBJ2-5	TRBV7-2	CASSGQYQETQYF	TGTGCCAGCAGCGGGCAGTACCAAGAGACCCAGTACTTC
NA	NA	TRBJ1-5	TRBV6-5	CASSSWDLGANQPQHF	TGTGCCAGCAGTTCATGGGACCTGGGGGCTAATCAGCCCCAGCATTTT
TRBD1	NA	TRBJ2-3	TRBV7-3	CASSPPGDRMADTQYF	TGTGCCAGCAGCCCGCCCGGGGACAGGATGGCAGATACGCAGTATTTT
NA	NA	TRBJ1-1	TRBV6-2/TRBV6-3	CASSPRRGQSTEAFF	TGTGCCAGCAGCCCTCGGCGGGGGCAGAGCACTGAAGCTTTCTTT
NA	few	TRBJ2-6	TRBV7-8	CASSYTGIGANVLTF	TGTGCCAGCAGCTATACAGGGATAGGGGCCAACGTCCTGACTTTC
NA	NA	TRBJ1-3	TRBV3-1/TRBV3-2	CASSQVRGYGNTIYF	TGTGCCAGCAGCCAAGTCAGGGGATACGGAAACACCATATATTTT
NA	NA	TRBJ1-1	TRBV3-1/TRBV3-2	CASSPDRRQTEAFF	TGTGCCAGCAGCCCTGACAGGCGACAGACTGAAGCTTTCTTT
NA	NA	TRBJ1-1	TRBV12-5	CASGLVLGETTEAFF	TGTGCTAGTGGTTTGGTACTCGGGGAGACGACTGAAGCTTTCTTT
TRBD2	NA	TRBJ2-1	TRBV9	CASSPPGGEEQFF	TGTGCCAGCAGCCCCCCCGGGGGGGAGGAGCAGTTCTTC
NA	once	TRBJ1-2	TRBV18	CASSPGHPNYGYTF	TGTGCCAGCTCACCGGGACACCCTAACTATGGCTACACCTTC
NA	NA	TRBJ1-5	TRBV5-5	CASSLMAGRQPQHF	TGTGCCAGCAGCTTGATGGCAGGGCGTCAGCCCCAGCATTTT
TRBD1	once	TRBJ1-6	TRBV10-3	CATRTGARNSPLHF	TGTGCCACTCGGACAGGGGCAAGGAATTCACCCCTCCACTTT
TRBD2	NA	TRBJ2-3	TRBV19	CASSILAGAPRPADTQYF	TGTGCCAGTAGTATTCTAGCGGGGGCTCCTCGGCCGGCTGATACGCAGTATTTT
NA	NA	TRBJ1-2	TRBV27	CASSLLQGREDGYTF	TGTGCCAGCAGTCTCCTACAGGGTCGTGAGGATGGCTACACCTTC
NA	NA	TRBJ2-1	TRBV18	CASSPPGHSEQFF	TGTGCCAGCTCACCTCCGGGACACTCTGAGCAGTTCTTC
NA	NA	TRBJ1-2	TRBV5-1	CASSIDPGDRGYTF	TGCGCCAGCAGCATAGATCCAGGGGATAGGGGCTACACCTTC
NA	NA	TRBJ1-1	TRBV6-2/TRBV6-3	CASSYSGRTNTEAFF	TGTGCCAGCAGTTACTCTGGGAGGACGAACACTGAAGCTTTCTTT
NA	once	TRBJ1-1	TRBV7-9	CASSFGGRGSTEAFF	TGTGCCAGCAGCTTCGGGGGGAGGGGGAGCACTGAAGCTTTCTTT
NA	few	TRBJ1-3	TRBV3-1/TRBV3-2	CASTPKGLVNSGTIYF	TGTGCCAGCACCCCCAAAGGACTCGTCAACAGTGGAACCATATATTTT
NA	NA	TRBJ1-4	TRBV6-5	CASIDRSTNEKLFF	TGTGCCAGCATAGACAGGTCAACTAATGAAAAACTGTTTTTT
TRBD1	NA	TRBJ2-2	TRBV2	CASSDGQGNTGELFF	TGTGCCAGCAGTGACGGACAGGGGAACACCGGGGAGCTGTTTTTT
TRBD1	few	TRBJ1-1	TRBV9	CASSPPGQGNTEAFF	TGTGCCAGCAGCCCGCCGGGACAGGGGAACACTGAAGCTTTCTTT
NA	NA	TRBJ1-1	TRBV27	CASSLHGGGNTEAFF	TGTGCCAGCAGTCTCCATGGGGGGGGGAACACTGAAGCTTTCTTT